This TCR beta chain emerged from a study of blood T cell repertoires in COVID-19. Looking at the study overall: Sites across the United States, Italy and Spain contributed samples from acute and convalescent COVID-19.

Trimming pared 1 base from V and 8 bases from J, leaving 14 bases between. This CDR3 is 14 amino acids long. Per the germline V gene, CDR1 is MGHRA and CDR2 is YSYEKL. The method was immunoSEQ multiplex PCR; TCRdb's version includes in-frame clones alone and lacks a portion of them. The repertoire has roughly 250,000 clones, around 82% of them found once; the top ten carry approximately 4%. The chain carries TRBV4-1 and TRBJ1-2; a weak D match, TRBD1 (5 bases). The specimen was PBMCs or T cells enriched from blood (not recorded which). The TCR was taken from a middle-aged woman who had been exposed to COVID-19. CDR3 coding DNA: TGCGCCAGCAGCCAAGGAGGGAGGGCAGGGGGCTACACCTTC. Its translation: CASSQGGRAGGYTF.